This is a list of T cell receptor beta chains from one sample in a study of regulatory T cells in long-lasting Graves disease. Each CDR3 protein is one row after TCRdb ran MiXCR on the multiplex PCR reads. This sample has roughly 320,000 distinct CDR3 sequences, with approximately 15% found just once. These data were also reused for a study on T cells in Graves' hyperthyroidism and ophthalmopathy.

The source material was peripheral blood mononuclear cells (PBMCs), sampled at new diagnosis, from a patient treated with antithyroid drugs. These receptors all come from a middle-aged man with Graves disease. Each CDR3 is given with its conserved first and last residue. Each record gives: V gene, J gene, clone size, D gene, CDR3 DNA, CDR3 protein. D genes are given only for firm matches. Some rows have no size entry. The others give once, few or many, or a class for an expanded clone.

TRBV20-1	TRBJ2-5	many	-	TGCAGTGTTATCAGACGAGAAGAGACCCAGTACTTC	CSVIRREETQYF
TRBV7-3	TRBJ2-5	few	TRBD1	TGTGCCAGCAGCCCCACGCCCGGGACAGGGAAGTCCTTC	CASSPTPGTGKSF
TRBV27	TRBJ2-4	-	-	TGTGCCAGCAGGCGACTGGGGTCAGCCAAAAACATTCAGTACTTC	CASRRLGSAKNIQYF
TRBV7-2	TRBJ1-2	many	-	TGTGCCAGCAGCTTAGCGCACAGGGTTGGCTACACCTTC	CASSLAHRVGYTF
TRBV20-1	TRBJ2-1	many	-	TGCAGTGCTAGAGAAGACAATGAGCAGTTCTTC	CSAREDNEQFF
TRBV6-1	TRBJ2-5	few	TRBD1	TGTGCCAGCAGAATGGGACAGGGGGATGTAGAGACCCAGTACTTC	CASRMGQGDVETQYF
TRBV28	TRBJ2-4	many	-	TGTGCCAGCAGTTTGGGGGGTACCAAAAACATTCAGTACTTC	CASSLGGTKNIQYF
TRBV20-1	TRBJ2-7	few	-	TGCAGTGCTAGATCTCCGGGACAAGCAGGCTCCTACGAGCAGTACTTC	CSARSPGQAGSYEQYF
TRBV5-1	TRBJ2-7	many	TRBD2	TGCGCCAGCAGCCTTAGCGGGGGGAAGATCTACGAGCAGTACTTC	CASSLSGGKIYEQYF
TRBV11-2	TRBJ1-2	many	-	TGTGCCAGCAGCTTGAACAGGGTGCCCGATGGCTACACCTTC	CASSLNRVPDGYTF